These 29 T cell receptor beta chains were sequenced from one sample in a study of glioma-infiltrating T cells after dendritic cell vaccination. Time point noted: after dendritic cell vaccination, including at tumor progression/relapse. TCRdb's copy holds only in-frame clones and misses some; the assay was immunoSEQ multiplex PCR. The repertoire holds tens of thousands of clones, around 86% seen once, with about 2.2% in the top ten. The sample was blood, taken after dendritic cell vaccination. The origin of the receptors is a human donor with glioblastoma.

The chain links TRBV4-1 to TRBJ2-7; D is unresolved. Per the germline V gene, CDR1 is MGHRA and CDR2 is YSYEKL. The CDR3 is made up of 15 amino acids. The ends were cut back, 2 bases at V and 3 bases at J, with 14 bases in the middle. The CDR3 here is CASSQSGPIFYEQYF. In nucleotides, the CDR3 is TGCGCCAGCAGCCAATCAGGCCCTATATTCTACGAGCAGTACTTC.

This clone was observed once. The gene calls are TRBV6-5 and TRBJ2-1; D is perhaps TRBD2 (5 bases). The CDR3 contains 15 residues. V gave up 2 bases and J gave up 4 bases, with 12 bases separating them. Germline values: CDR1 MNHEY, CDR2 SVGAGI. The CDR3 loop reads CASSYIRGAYNEQFF. CDR3 bases: TGTGCCAGCAGTTACATTCGGGGAGCATACAATGAGCAGTTCTTC.

The J gene is TRBJ2-3, the V gene TRBV9, with D maybe TRBD2 (5 bases). The CDR3 has 13 residues. Germline V CDR1 and CDR2: SGDLS, YYNGEE. V gave up 3 bases and J gave up 0 bases, with 5 bases separating them. The CDR3 region is CASSGLSTDTQYF. CDR3 nucleotide sequence: TGTGCCAGCAGCGGACTAAGCACAGATACGCAGTATTTT.

The rearrangement uses TRBV6-6 and TRBJ2-3, with 11 positions matching TRBD2. In germline, CDR1 is MNHNY, CDR2 SVGAGI (reference sequence). The CDR3 covers 15 residues. V lost 6 bases and J lost 7; bases outside the gene matches: 9. DNA of the CDR3: TGTGCCAGCAGGCCACTAGCGGGAGTCGAAAATACGCAGTATTTT. It specifies CASRPLAGVENTQYF.

This clone was seen only once. The chain recombines TRBV9 with TRBJ1-2; D perhaps matches TRBD1 (6 bases). CDR1 and CDR2 from the germline V gene are SGDLS and YYNGEE. The CDR3 extends over 15 amino acids. V was cut by 4 bases and J by 3 bases, with 16 bases left in between. Here the CDR3 DNA reads TGTGCCAGCAGCCGGGGCGGTAGACAGGACTATGGCTACACCTTC. Translation: CASSRGGRQDYGYTF.

The V and J genes are TRBV10-1 and TRBJ1-2; no firm D call. Trimming removed 8 bases from V and 4 bases from J, with 17 bases in between. This CDR3 is 14 amino acids long. The germline gives CDR1 WNHNN, CDR2 SYGVQD (reference sequence). Written as DNA, the CDR3 is TGCGCCAGCCCCCCGCGGCAGATCTTCTATGGCTACACCTTC. It translates to CASPPRQIFYGYTF.

The chain couples TRBV6-1 to TRBJ2-7; TRBD1 is a possible D gene (6 bases). Germline CDR1 reads MNHNS; CDR2 reads SASEGT. Trimming removed 6 bases from V and 2 bases from J, with 17 bases in between. This CDR3 has 15 amino acids. The CDR3 DNA is TGTGCCAGCAGAGAAACAGGGTGGCCCCCCTACGAGCAGTACTTC. Protein sequence: CASRETGWPPYEQYF.

The chain recombines TRBV19 with TRBJ2-1; 10 bases agree with TRBD1. Germline V gives CDR1 LNHDA, CDR2 SQIVND (reference sequence). The CDR3 has 16 amino acids. The V segment lost 4 bases and the J segment 5 bases; nucleotides outside the gene matches: 8. The chain's CDR3 is CASSKLGQGDHNEQFF. CDR3 in DNA: TGTGCCAGTAGTAAACTTGGACAGGGGGATCACAATGAGCAGTTCTTC.

This chain links TRBV10-1 with TRBJ2-6; D gene unclear. The CDR3 runs 16 residues. Trimming removed 0 bases at V and 1 base at J, with 7 bases between. Germline V gene data show CDR1 as WNHNN and CDR2 as SYGVQD (reference sequence). CDR3 bases: TGCGCCAGCAGTGAGTCGAGAGGTTCTGGGGCCAACGTCCTGACTTTC. Translating gives CASSESRGSGANVLTF.

This rearrangement joins TRBV4-3 to TRBJ2-7; perhaps TRBD1 as D (6 bases). This CDR3 is 14 amino acids long. The V end lost 0 bases, the J end lost 2 bases, and 8 bases lay between the germline ends. From germline, CDR1 is LGHNA and CDR2 YSLEER. Here the CDR3 reads CASSQDRQAYEQYF. The DNA for the CDR3 is TGCGCCAGCAGCCAAGATCGACAGGCCTACGAGCAGTACTTC.

The chain links TRBV5-4 to TRBJ2-2; 7 bases agree with TRBD1. Germline CDR1 SGHNT, CDR2 YYREEE (reference sequence). Trimming at V came to 2 bases and at J to 7 bases, leaving 11 bases not matched to a gene. This CDR3 contains 16 residues. The CDR3 DNA is TGTGCCAGCAGCTTCGGGACAGCCCGAGAGTACGGGGAGCTGTTTTTT. Its translation is CASSFGTAREYGELFF.

The chain employs TRBV4-1 and TRBJ2-7; D might be TRBD2 (6 bases). Per the germline V gene, CDR1 is MGHRA and CDR2 is YSYEKL. This CDR3 comprises 15 residues. Trimming left V 4 bases short and J 0 bases short, with 13 bases between. In DNA form, the CDR3 reads TGCGCCAGCAGCCCGGGGACTTATAGCTCCTACGAGCAGTACTTC. Translation gives CASSPGTYSSYEQYF.

V gene TRBV7-3 combines with J gene TRBJ1-1; perhaps TRBD1 as D (5 bases). Germline V gene data show CDR1 as SGHTA and CDR2 as FQGTGA. With 5 bases removed from V and 1 base from J, the gap between germline ends came to 8 bases. CDR3 size: 13 residues. CDR3 region: CASSGGENTEAFF. CDR3 in DNA: TGTGCCAGCAGCGGAGGGGAGAACACTGAAGCTTTCTTT. Based on the CDR3 plus reference TRBV7-3 and TRBJ1-1, the full variable domain is GAGVSQTPSNKVTEKGKYVELRCDPISGHTALYWYRQSLGQGPEFLIYFQGTGAADDSGLPNDRFFAVRPEGSVSTLKIQRTERGDSAVYLCASSGGENTEAFFGQGTRLTVV.

The V call is TRBV5-1, the J call TRBJ2-3; D is perhaps TRBD1 (5 bases). Per the germline V gene, CDR1 is SGHRS and CDR2 is YFSETQ. V lost 1 base and J 4 bases, leaving 13 bases between the germline ends. The CDR3 consists of 15 residues. CDR3 nucleotides: TGCGCCAGCAGCTTGCCGGCAGGGATGCCAGATACGCAGTATTTT. Encoded protein: CASSLPAGMPDTQYF.

J is TRBJ2-3 and V is TRBV7-2; D gene ambiguous. This CDR3 comprises 15 residues. V was cut by 0 bases and J by 2 bases, with 9 bases left in between. Looked up from germline, CDR1 is SGHTA and CDR2 is FQGNSA. CDR3 protein: CASSLASTDTDTQYF. Here the CDR3 DNA reads TGTGCCAGCAGCTTAGCTTCTACCGACACAGATACGCAGTATTTT.

The rearrangement uses TRBV18 and TRBJ2-3; 9 bases fit TRBD2. This CDR3 has 18 residues. V lost 3 bases, J lost 1 base, and 11 bases stayed unmatched. The germline V gene encodes CDR1 KGHSH and CDR2 LQKENI. The CDR3 nucleotides are TGTGCCAGCTCACCGGCTAGCGGGGCTCTGAGCGGCACAGATACGCAGTATTTT. Translation gives CASSPASGALSGTDTQYF.

The V call is TRBV7-2, the J call TRBJ1-2; maybe TRBD1 (6 bases). This CDR3 is built from 16 residues. Germline CDR1 and CDR2: SGHTA and FQGNSA. The V end lost 0 bases, the J end lost 0 bases, and 11 bases lay between the germline ends. CDR3 sequence reads: CASSLAADSPNYGYTF. CDR3 nucleotides: TGTGCCAGCAGCTTAGCGGCGGACAGTCCTAACTATGGCTACACCTTC.

This clone appeared a single time. The chain couples TRBV6-1 to TRBJ1-1; no firm D call. Trimming stripped 8 bases from V and 7 bases from J, with 11 bases between. Germline assignment: CDR1 MNHNS and CDR2 SASEGT. This CDR3 has 11 residues. The CDR3: CASRDTNEAFF. The CDR3, as DNA: TGTGCCAGCCGCGACACGAATGAAGCTTTCTTT.

V usage is TRBV19 and J usage is TRBJ2-5; D possibly corresponds to TRBD1 (6 bases). Germline V gene data show CDR1 as LNHDA and CDR2 as SQIVND (reference sequence). This CDR3 has 13 residues. Trimming left V 10 bases short and J 5 bases short, with 17 bases between. The CDR3 coding sequence is TGTGCCACTCAAGTTACAGGGCGGGAGACCCAGTACTTC. Encoded protein: CATQVTGRETQYF.

On this clone: One end of the junction varies from germline; a read error may be responsible. V gene TRBV25-1 combines with J gene TRBJ2-6, with D possibly matching TRBD2 (6 bases). The germline V gene encodes CDR1 MGHDK and CDR2 SYGVNS. CDR3 size: 13 residues. CDR3 nucleotides: TGTGCCAGCAGTGAATGGGGGGAGAGGCACACGGCTTTC. Encoded protein: CASSEWGERHTAF. Full variable domain (missing parts from reference TRBV25-1 and TRBJ2-6): EADIYQTPRYLVIGTGKKITLECSQTMGHDKMYWYQQDPGMELHLIHYSYGVNSTEKGDLSSESTVSRIRTEHFPLTLESARPSHTSQYLCASSEWGERHTAFGAGSRLTVL.

The CDR3 is CASSDEAGHTDTQYF. The CDR3 DNA follows: TGTGCCAGCAGTGACGAAGCGGGGCACACAGATACGCAGTATTTT. The rearrangement links TRBV6-4 to TRBJ2-3, with 7 positions matching TRBD2. The V gene end was trimmed by 2 bases and the J gene end by 2 bases; junction bases not matched to a gene: 4. This CDR3 has 15 amino acids. Germline assignment: CDR1 MRHNA and CDR2 SNTAGT.

The chain uses TRBV5-4 and TRBJ2-7; 7 bases map to TRBD2. Germline V gives CDR1 SGHNT, CDR2 YYREEE (reference sequence). The CDR3 has 13 amino acids. With V trimmed by 3 bases and J by 5 bases, 5 bases remained unmatched. Here the CDR3 DNA reads TGTGCCAGCAGCTCCGGGAGGTTCAACGAGCAGTACTTC. Translating gives CASSSGRFNEQYF.

The chain has TRBV6-5 and TRBJ2-1; D not certain. V was shortened by 6 bases and J by 4 bases, with 13 bases between the two germline ends. The CDR3 length is 14 residues. From germline, CDR1 is MNHEY and CDR2 SVGAGI. CDR3 DNA: TGTGCCAGCAGGCTACGAAGTTCTTACAATGAGCAGTTCTTC. Protein product: CASRLRSSYNEQFF.

There are a few counts of this clone. The chain has TRBV18 and TRBJ2-7; maybe TRBD1 (6 bases). Germline lookup yields CDR1 KGHSH and CDR2 LQKENI. The length of the CDR3 is 13 residues. The ends were cut back, 4 bases at V and 3 bases at J, with 10 bases in the middle. Written as DNA, the CDR3 is TGTGCCAGCTCACTGATCAGGGGCTACGAGCAGTACTTC. It is translated as CASSLIRGYEQYF. Drawing the rest from reference TRBV18 and TRBJ2-7, the complete variable domain is NAGVMQNPRHLVRRRGQEARLRCSPMKGHSHVYWYRQLPEEGLKFMVYLQKENIIDESGMPKERFSAEFPKEGPSILRIQQVVRGDSAAYFCASSLIRGYEQYFGPGTRLTVT.

Here the CDR3 reads CASSNYDSQETQYF. The CDR3 DNA reads as TGTGCCAGCAGCAATTACGACAGCCAAGAGACCCAGTACTTC. The genes are TRBV21-1 and TRBJ2-5; TRBD1 is the table's D call and was not checked against the DNA. TRBV21-1 is an annotated pseudogene. The CDR3 covers 14 residues.

The genes are TRBV6-4 and TRBJ2-1; tentative D call: TRBD1 (6 bases). CDR1 and CDR2 (germline): MRHNA, SNTAGT. The CDR3 runs to 13 residues. Trimming stripped 4 bases from V and 4 bases from J, with 8 bases between. CDR3 loop: CASSADSYNEQFF. The DNA for the CDR3 is TGTGCCAGCAGTGCGGACAGTTACAATGAGCAGTTCTTC.

The chain uses TRBV4-1 and TRBJ2-7, with D possibly matching TRBD1 (5 bases). The CDR3 loop spans 15 amino acids. The V gene's germline CDR1 is MGHRA and CDR2 YSYEKL. Between the trimmed V and J ends, which lost 3 bases and 2 bases, there was a span of 14 bases. As DNA, the CDR3 is TGCGCCAGCAGCCAGATCCAGGGTGCGCCCTACGAGCAGTACTTC. Translation gives CASSQIQGAPYEQYF.

The V gene is TRBV6-5, the J gene TRBJ2-6, with 7 bases aligning to TRBD1. CDR1 is MNHEY, CDR2 SVGAGI, per germline. There are 15 residues in the CDR3. The ends lost 6 bases at V and 4 bases at J; junction bases unmatched: 6. The CDR3 DNA sequence: TGTGCCAGCAGAGTCGACAGGGCCGGGGCCAACGTCCTGACTTTC. It encodes CASRVDRAGANVLTF.

The count of this clone is one. The chain recombines TRBV29-1 with TRBJ2-3; 10 bases agree with TRBD2. The CDR3 sequence is 15 residues long. Trimming took 0 bases from V and 7 from J; bases not matched to a gene: 7. Germline V gene sequence: CDR1 SQVTM, CDR2 ANQGSEA. CDR3 DNA sequence: TGCAGCGTTGAAGACCCTAGCGGGAGACGAAATACGCAGTATTTT. It yields the protein CSVEDPSGRRNTQYF.